Listed below are T cell receptor beta chains from one sample, sequenced in a study of blood T cell repertoires in COVID-19. Produced via immunoSEQ multiplex PCR; TCRdb's table is partial and in-frame only. The table lists roughly 110,000 clones, approximately 85% of them singletons. The sample was peripheral blood. These receptors were collected from an older man with acute or convalescent COVID-19. Both conserved end residues are part of each CDR3. Each record gives: V gene, J gene, clone size, D gene, CDR3 protein, CDR3 DNA. D genes are given only for firm matches. Rows give clone size only sometimes, using once, few, many, or a class for an expanded clone.

v_call: TRBV6-1; j_call: TRBJ1-5; clone_size: .; d_call: .; cdr3_aa: CASSERNRGNQPQHF; cdr3_nt: TGTGCCAGCAGTGAACGAAACAGGGGCAATCAGCCCCAGCATTTT
v_call: TRBV5-1; j_call: TRBJ2-3; clone_size: .; d_call: TRBD2; cdr3_aa: CASSITSGSGTDTQYF; cdr3_nt: TGCGCCAGCAGCATAACTAGCGGGAGCGGCACAGATACGCAGTATTTT
v_call: TRBV6-5; j_call: TRBJ1-5; clone_size: .; d_call: TRBD1; cdr3_aa: CASSYSGTDNQPQHF; cdr3_nt: TGTGCCAGCAGTTACTCTGGGACAGACAATCAGCCCCAGCATTTT
v_call: TRBV6-5; j_call: TRBJ1-1; clone_size: .; d_call: TRBD1; cdr3_aa: CASSPGGITEAFF; cdr3_nt: TGTGCCAGCAGTCCAGGGGGAATAACTGAAGCTTTCTTT
v_call: TRBV25-1; j_call: TRBJ1-3; clone_size: few; d_call: .; cdr3_aa: CASKSSGNTIYF; cdr3_nt: TGTGCCAGCAAGAGCTCTGGAAACACCATATATTTT
v_call: TRBV12-3/TRBV12-4; j_call: TRBJ1-2; clone_size: few; d_call: .; cdr3_aa: CASNNGQGYGYTF; cdr3_nt: TGTGCCAGCAACAACGGGCAGGGGTACGGCTACACCTTC
v_call: TRBV9; j_call: TRBJ2-1; clone_size: once; d_call: TRBD2; cdr3_aa: CASSPPGLASGNEQFF; cdr3_nt: TGTGCCAGCAGCCCCCCCGGACTAGCTTCGGGCAATGAGCAGTTCTTC
v_call: TRBV5-4; j_call: TRBJ1-3; clone_size: .; d_call: .; cdr3_aa: CASSSPSPGNTIYF; cdr3_nt: TGTGCCAGCAGCTCCCCAAGCCCTGGAAACACCATATATTTT
v_call: TRBV28; j_call: TRBJ1-6; clone_size: .; d_call: TRBD1; cdr3_aa: CASGTGGLHNSPLHF; cdr3_nt: TGTGCCAGCGGAACAGGGGGCCTACATAATTCACCCCTCCACTTT
v_call: TRBV5-5; j_call: TRBJ2-2; clone_size: .; d_call: TRBD2; cdr3_aa: CASSLATTSGSPGELFF; cdr3_nt: TGTGCCAGCAGCTTGGCAACGACTAGCGGGAGTCCCGGGGAGCTGTTTTTT
v_call: TRBV11-2; j_call: TRBJ2-2; clone_size: few; d_call: TRBD2; cdr3_aa: CASSLRTGGTGELFF; cdr3_nt: TGTGCCAGCAGCTTACGGACGGGGGGCACCGGGGAGCTGTTTTTT
v_call: TRBV24-1; j_call: TRBJ2-5; clone_size: once; d_call: TRBD2; cdr3_aa: CATSVGGQETQYF; cdr3_nt: TGTGCCACCAGTGTGGGGGGGCAAGAGACCCAGTACTTC
v_call: TRBV5-4; j_call: TRBJ1-3; clone_size: .; d_call: .; cdr3_aa: CASSPGQSSGNTIYF; cdr3_nt: TGTGCCAGCAGCCCAGGACAGTCAAGTGGAAACACCATATATTTT
v_call: TRBV11-2; j_call: TRBJ2-7; clone_size: .; d_call: .; cdr3_aa: CASSLGGGPGYEQYF; cdr3_nt: TGTGCCAGCAGCTTAGGGGGGGGGCCTGGTTACGAGCAGTACTTC
v_call: TRBV7-2; j_call: TRBJ1-5; clone_size: .; d_call: .; cdr3_aa: CASSRGQYSNQPQHF; cdr3_nt: TGTGCCAGCAGCCGCGGACAGTATAGCAATCAGCCCCAGCATTTT
v_call: TRBV5-1; j_call: TRBJ2-2; clone_size: .; d_call: .; cdr3_aa: CASTLGGELFF; cdr3_nt: TGCGCCAGCACCCTAGGCGGGGAGCTGTTTTTT
v_call: TRBV4-1; j_call: TRBJ2-7; clone_size: .; d_call: TRBD2; cdr3_aa: CASSRQLSGGADEQYF; cdr3_nt: TGCGCCAGCAGCCGGCAGCTTAGCGGGGGGGCCGACGAGCAGTACTTC
v_call: TRBV5-1; j_call: TRBJ1-1; clone_size: .; d_call: TRBD1; cdr3_aa: CASSRQGAGANTEAFF; cdr3_nt: TGCGCCAGCAGCCGACAGGGGGCGGGGGCGAACACTGAAGCTTTCTTT
v_call: TRBV5-1; j_call: TRBJ1-2; clone_size: .; d_call: .; cdr3_aa: CASSLGTARYGYTF; cdr3_nt: TGCGCCAGCAGCTTGGGGACAGCCCGCTATGGCTACACCTTC
v_call: TRBV2; j_call: TRBJ1-1; clone_size: .; d_call: .; cdr3_aa: CASRLAPILNTEAFF; cdr3_nt: TGTGCCAGCAGATTAGCCCCCATCTTGAACACTGAAGCTTTCTTT
v_call: TRBV28; j_call: TRBJ2-3; clone_size: .; d_call: TRBD1; cdr3_aa: CASTPGQGRYTQYF; cdr3_nt: TGTGCCAGCACACCGGGACAGGGAAGATATACGCAGTATTTT
v_call: TRBV5-4; j_call: TRBJ2-7; clone_size: .; d_call: .; cdr3_aa: CASSRLGVGYEQYF; cdr3_nt: TGTGCCAGCAGCCGGCTCGGGGTTGGATACGAGCAGTACTTC
v_call: TRBV7-9; j_call: TRBJ2-7; clone_size: .; d_call: .; cdr3_aa: CASSLQSSSYEQYF; cdr3_nt: TGTGCCAGCAGCCTCCAGTCTAGCTCCTACGAGCAGTACTTC
v_call: TRBV9; j_call: TRBJ2-5; clone_size: .; d_call: .; cdr3_aa: CASSASGSGETQYF; cdr3_nt: TGTGCCAGCAGCGCGTCAGGGTCAGGAGAGACCCAGTACTTC
v_call: TRBV20-1; j_call: TRBJ1-5; clone_size: .; d_call: .; cdr3_aa: CSARSQQTQHF; cdr3_nt: TGCAGTGCTAGATCCCAACAGACCCAGCATTTT
v_call: TRBV25-1; j_call: TRBJ1-1; clone_size: .; d_call: .; cdr3_aa: CASRVTAEAFF; cdr3_nt: TGTGCCAGCAGAGTGACAGCTGAAGCTTTCTTT
v_call: TRBV5-1; j_call: TRBJ1-2; clone_size: .; d_call: .; cdr3_aa: CASSLATGPATNYGYTF; cdr3_nt: TGCGCCAGCAGCTTGGCCACAGGGCCAGCCACTAACTATGGCTACACCTTC
v_call: TRBV6-5; j_call: TRBJ1-2; clone_size: once; d_call: TRBD1; cdr3_aa: CATDVSGTGGGYTF; cdr3_nt: TGTGCCACCGACGTGTCCGGGACAGGGGGCGGCTACACCTTC
v_call: TRBV24-1; j_call: TRBJ2-1; clone_size: .; d_call: TRBD1; cdr3_aa: CATSDRPSRGRKNEQFF; cdr3_nt: TGTGCCACCAGTGATCGGCCTTCGAGGGGGCGCAAGAATGAGCAGTTCTTC
v_call: TRBV5-4; j_call: TRBJ1-6; clone_size: .; d_call: TRBD1; cdr3_aa: CASSYRTTGGNSPLHF; cdr3_nt: TGTGCCAGCAGCTACCGGACGACAGGGGGAAATTCACCCCTCCACTTT
v_call: TRBV6-5; j_call: TRBJ2-1; clone_size: .; d_call: .; cdr3_aa: CASSYSGGLGNEQFF; cdr3_nt: TGTGCCAGCAGTTACTCGGGGGGGCTAGGCAATGAGCAGTTCTTC
v_call: TRBV28; j_call: TRBJ1-4; clone_size: .; d_call: TRBD1; cdr3_aa: CASSPLTGGREKLFF; cdr3_nt: TGTGCCAGCAGTCCGCTGACAGGGGGTAGAGAAAAACTGTTTTTT
v_call: TRBV6-4; j_call: TRBJ2-3; clone_size: once; d_call: TRBD2; cdr3_aa: CASSDQGGDTQYF; cdr3_nt: TGTGCCAGCAGTGACCAGGGAGGGGATACGCAGTATTTT
v_call: TRBV5-1; j_call: TRBJ1-1; clone_size: .; d_call: TRBD1; cdr3_aa: CASSFATGGDLGAFF; cdr3_nt: TGCGCCAGCAGCTTTGCCACAGGGGGCGACTTGGGAGCTTTCTTT
v_call: TRBV4-2; j_call: TRBJ1-5; clone_size: few; d_call: TRBD1; cdr3_aa: CASSQGQGAAQPQHF; cdr3_nt: TGTGCCAGCAGCCAAGGACAGGGGGCCGCTCAGCCCCAGCATTTT
v_call: TRBV5-1; j_call: TRBJ1-1; clone_size: few; d_call: .; cdr3_aa: CASSLGGRAEAFF; cdr3_nt: TGCGCCAGCAGCTTGGGGGGCCGGGCTGAAGCTTTCTTT
v_call: TRBV28; j_call: TRBJ1-2; clone_size: .; d_call: .; cdr3_aa: CASSWQTGPKGGGYTF; cdr3_nt: TGTGCCAGCAGTTGGCAAACCGGGCCTAAAGGGGGAGGCTACACCTTC
v_call: TRBV6-5; j_call: TRBJ1-2; clone_size: .; d_call: .; cdr3_aa: CASSGSGGHSGYTF; cdr3_nt: TGTGCCAGCAGCGGATCGGGGGGGCATAGTGGCTACACCTTC
v_call: TRBV6-5; j_call: TRBJ1-6; clone_size: .; d_call: TRBD1; cdr3_aa: CASSLLDRDNSPLHF; cdr3_nt: TGTGCCAGCAGCCTTCTTGACAGGGATAATTCACCCCTCCACTTT
v_call: TRBV3-1/TRBV3-2; j_call: TRBJ1-4; clone_size: .; d_call: .; cdr3_aa: CASSQTDSILFF; cdr3_nt: TGTGCCAGCAGCCAAACTGACAGTATCCTGTTTTTT
v_call: TRBV5-1; j_call: TRBJ2-1; clone_size: .; d_call: TRBD2; cdr3_aa: CASSKGLAGFGNEQFF; cdr3_nt: TGCGCCAGCAGCAAGGGCCTAGCGGGATTCGGCAATGAGCAGTTCTTC
v_call: TRBV6-6; j_call: TRBJ1-4; clone_size: .; d_call: .; cdr3_aa: CATRGGSTNEKLFF; cdr3_nt: TGTGCCACCCGCGGCGGGTCAACTAATGAAAAACTGTTTTTT
v_call: TRBV7-2; j_call: TRBJ2-4; clone_size: once; d_call: TRBD1; cdr3_aa: CASSLGQGTWVAKNIQYF; cdr3_nt: TGTGCCAGCAGCTTAGGACAGGGGACATGGGTAGCCAAAAACATTCAGTACTTC
v_call: TRBV25-1; j_call: TRBJ1-1; clone_size: .; d_call: .; cdr3_aa: CASSRAGGRDAAFF; cdr3_nt: TGTGCCAGCTCCCGGGCGGGGGGGCGAGACGCAGCTTTCTTT
v_call: TRBV2; j_call: TRBJ2-7; clone_size: .; d_call: TRBD1; cdr3_aa: CAGRTGEDEQYF; cdr3_nt: TGTGCCGGCCGGACAGGGGAAGACGAGCAGTACTTC
v_call: TRBV5-8; j_call: TRBJ2-7; clone_size: .; d_call: TRBD2; cdr3_aa: CASSFGASGKYEQYF; cdr3_nt: TGTGCCAGCAGCTTTGGGGCTAGCGGGAAGTACGAGCAGTACTTC
v_call: TRBV5-6; j_call: TRBJ1-4; clone_size: few; d_call: .; cdr3_aa: CASSFGIANEKLFF; cdr3_nt: TGTGCCAGCAGCTTTGGTATAGCTAATGAAAAACTGTTTTTT
v_call: TRBV2; j_call: TRBJ1-3; clone_size: few; d_call: .; cdr3_aa: CASSDIHRLGGNTIYF; cdr3_nt: TGTGCCAGCAGTGATATTCACAGGCTGGGTGGAAACACCATATATTTT
v_call: TRBV25-1; j_call: TRBJ2-5; clone_size: .; d_call: TRBD1; cdr3_aa: CASSGQGAQETQYF; cdr3_nt: TGTGCCAGCAGTGGACAGGGGGCACAAGAGACCCAGTACTTC
v_call: TRBV5-4; j_call: TRBJ2-6; clone_size: .; d_call: .; cdr3_aa: CASSLFQGQSGANVLTF; cdr3_nt: TGTGCCAGCAGCTTGTTTCAGGGCCAATCCGGGGCCAACGTCCTGACTTTC
v_call: TRBV9; j_call: TRBJ2-1; clone_size: .; d_call: .; cdr3_aa: CASTRTERNNEQFF; cdr3_nt: TGTGCCAGCACTCGGACAGAGCGGAACAATGAGCAGTTCTTC
v_call: TRBV3-1/TRBV3-2; j_call: TRBJ1-3; clone_size: few; d_call: .; cdr3_aa: CASSQHGSGNTIYF; cdr3_nt: TGTGCCAGCAGCCAACACGGGAGTGGAAACACCATATATTTT
v_call: TRBV30; j_call: TRBJ1-1; clone_size: .; d_call: .; cdr3_aa: CAWSALGQLEAFF; cdr3_nt: TGTGCCTGGAGTGCGCTGGGCCAGCTAGAAGCTTTCTTT
v_call: TRBV5-1; j_call: TRBJ2-3; clone_size: .; d_call: .; cdr3_aa: CASSFSPLSTDTQYF; cdr3_nt: TGCGCCAGCAGCTTCTCCCCTTTAAGCACAGATACGCAGTATTTT
v_call: TRBV28; j_call: TRBJ1-2; clone_size: .; d_call: .; cdr3_aa: CASSYSVGGNYGYTF; cdr3_nt: TGTGCCAGCAGTTATTCAGTGGGGGGTAACTATGGCTACACCTTC
v_call: TRBV2; j_call: TRBJ1-1; clone_size: few; d_call: .; cdr3_aa: CASLKQGLREGAFF; cdr3_nt: TGTGCCAGCCTAAAACAGGGCCTTCGAGAGGGGGCTTTCTTT
v_call: TRBV6-2/TRBV6-3; j_call: TRBJ2-7; clone_size: .; d_call: .; cdr3_aa: CASSYSGLPPYEQYF; cdr3_nt: TGTGCCAGCAGTTACTCGGGGCTGCCACCCTACGAGCAGTACTTC
v_call: TRBV3-1/TRBV3-2; j_call: TRBJ1-1; clone_size: .; d_call: TRBD1; cdr3_aa: CASSQLISRGTEAFF; cdr3_nt: TGTGCCAGCAGCCAACTCATCTCCAGGGGGACTGAAGCTTTCTTT
v_call: TRBV6-5; j_call: TRBJ1-2; clone_size: .; d_call: TRBD1; cdr3_aa: CASGQGANYGYTF; cdr3_nt: TGTGCCAGTGGACAGGGGGCCAACTATGGCTACACCTTC